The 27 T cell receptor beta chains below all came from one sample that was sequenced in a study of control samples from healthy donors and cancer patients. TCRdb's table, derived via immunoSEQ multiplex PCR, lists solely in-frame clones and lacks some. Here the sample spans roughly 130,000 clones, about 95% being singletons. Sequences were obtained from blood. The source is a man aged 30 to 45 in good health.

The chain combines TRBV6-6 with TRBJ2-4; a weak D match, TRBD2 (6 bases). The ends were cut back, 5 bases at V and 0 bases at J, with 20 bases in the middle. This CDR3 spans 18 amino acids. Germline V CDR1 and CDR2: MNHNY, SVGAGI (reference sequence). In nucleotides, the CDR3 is TGTGCCAGCAGTCTGGGCGGGGTCGGGCCCCCAGCCAAAAACATTCAGTACTTC. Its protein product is CASSLGGVGPPAKNIQYF.

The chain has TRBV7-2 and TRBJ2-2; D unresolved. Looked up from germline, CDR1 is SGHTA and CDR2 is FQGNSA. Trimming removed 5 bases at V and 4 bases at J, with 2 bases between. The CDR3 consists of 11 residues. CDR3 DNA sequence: TGTGCCAGCAGCCCCACCGGGGAGCTGTTTTTT. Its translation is CASSPTGELFF.

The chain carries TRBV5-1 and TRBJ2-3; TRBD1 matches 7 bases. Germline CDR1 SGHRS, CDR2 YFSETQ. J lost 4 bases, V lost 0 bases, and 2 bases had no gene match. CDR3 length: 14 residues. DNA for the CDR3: TGCGCCAGCAGCTTGGACAGGGGAGCAGATACGCAGTATTTT. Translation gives CASSLDRGADTQYF.

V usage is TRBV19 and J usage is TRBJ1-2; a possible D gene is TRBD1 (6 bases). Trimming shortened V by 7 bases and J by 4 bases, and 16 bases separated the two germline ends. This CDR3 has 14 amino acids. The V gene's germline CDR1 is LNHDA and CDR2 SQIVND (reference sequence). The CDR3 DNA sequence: TGTGCCAGTACCGCAGGGGAAAGGTTCTATGGCTACACCTTC. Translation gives CASTAGERFYGYTF.

CDR3 coding DNA: TGTGCCAGCTCACCACAGTTCATAGGAAGCTCCTATAATTCACCCCTCCACTTT. Translating it yields CASSPQFIGSSYNSPLHF. The chain employs TRBV18 and TRBJ1-6; D is ambiguous. V was trimmed by 1 base and J by 0 bases, leaving 13 bases between them. This CDR3 comprises 18 residues. CDR1 KGHSH and CDR2 LQKENI come from the germline V gene.

Here the CDR3 reads CASSLEGGNEQFF. CDR3 in DNA: TGTGCCAGCAGCTTGGAGGGGGGGAATGAGCAGTTCTTC. The gene calls are TRBV5-6 and TRBJ2-1; tentative D call: TRBD2 (7 bases). The germline V gene has CDR1 SGHDT and CDR2 YYEEEE. This CDR3 spans 13 amino acids. Trimming took 0 bases from V and 7 from J, leaving 8 bases between them.

In DNA form, the CDR3 reads TGTGCCAGCAGATTTGACAGCTATGGCTACACCTTC. Amino acids: CASRFDSYGYTF. V and J are TRBV7-9 and TRBJ1-2; tentative D call: TRBD1 (5 bases). This CDR3 spans 12 amino acids. Per germline, CDR1 SEHNR and CDR2 FQNEAQ (reference sequence). The V gene lost 6 bases and the J gene lost 4 bases, with 9 bases spanning the gap.

DNA for the CDR3: TGTGCCAGCAGCGGGGACAGGGCCTCCACTGAAGCTTTCTTT. It yields the protein CASSGDRASTEAFF. The rearrangement uses TRBV7-9 and TRBJ1-1; 9 nucleotides line up with TRBD1. The CDR3 runs 14 residues. Germline V gives CDR1 SEHNR, CDR2 FQNEAQ (reference sequence). The V segment lost 5 bases and the J segment 4 bases; nucleotides outside the gene matches: 5.

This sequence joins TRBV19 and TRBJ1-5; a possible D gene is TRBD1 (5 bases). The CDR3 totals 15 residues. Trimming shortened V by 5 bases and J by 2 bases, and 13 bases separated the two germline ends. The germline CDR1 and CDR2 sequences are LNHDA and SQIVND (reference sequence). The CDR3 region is CASSAPWGGNQPQHF. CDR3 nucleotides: TGTGCCAGTAGTGCCCCGTGGGGGGGCAATCAGCCCCAGCATTTT.

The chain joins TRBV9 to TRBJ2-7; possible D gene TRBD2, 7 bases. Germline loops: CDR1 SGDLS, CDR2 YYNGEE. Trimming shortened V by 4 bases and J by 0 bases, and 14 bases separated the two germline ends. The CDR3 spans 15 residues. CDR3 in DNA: TGTGCCAGCAGCCAGTGGCGGGGGCCCTCCTACGAGCAGTACTTC. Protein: CASSQWRGPSYEQYF.

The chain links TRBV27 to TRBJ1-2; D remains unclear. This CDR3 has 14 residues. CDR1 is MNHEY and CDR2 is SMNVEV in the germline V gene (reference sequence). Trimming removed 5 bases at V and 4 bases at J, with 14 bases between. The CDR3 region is CASSPGRLLYGYTF. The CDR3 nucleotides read TGTGCCAGCAGTCCAGGTCGCCTCCTCTATGGCTACACCTTC.

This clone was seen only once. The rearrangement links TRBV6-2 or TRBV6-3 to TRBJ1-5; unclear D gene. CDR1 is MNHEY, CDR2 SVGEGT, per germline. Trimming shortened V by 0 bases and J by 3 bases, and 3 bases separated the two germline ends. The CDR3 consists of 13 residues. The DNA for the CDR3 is TGTGCCAGCAGTTACTCGTACAATCAGCCCCAGCATTTT. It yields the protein CASSYSYNQPQHF.

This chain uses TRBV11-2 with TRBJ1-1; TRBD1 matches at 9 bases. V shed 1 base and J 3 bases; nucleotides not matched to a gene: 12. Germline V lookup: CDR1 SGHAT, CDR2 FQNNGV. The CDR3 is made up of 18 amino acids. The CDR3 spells CASSLGGGTGRLDTEAFF. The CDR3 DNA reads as TGTGCCAGCAGCTTAGGGGGTGGGACAGGGCGGTTGGACACTGAAGCTTTCTTT.

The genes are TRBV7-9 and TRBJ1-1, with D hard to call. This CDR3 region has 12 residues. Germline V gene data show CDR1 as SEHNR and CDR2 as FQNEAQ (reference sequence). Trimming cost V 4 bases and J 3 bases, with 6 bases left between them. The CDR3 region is CASSSAYTEAFF. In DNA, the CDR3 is TGTGCCAGCAGCTCTGCTTACACTGAAGCTTTCTTT.

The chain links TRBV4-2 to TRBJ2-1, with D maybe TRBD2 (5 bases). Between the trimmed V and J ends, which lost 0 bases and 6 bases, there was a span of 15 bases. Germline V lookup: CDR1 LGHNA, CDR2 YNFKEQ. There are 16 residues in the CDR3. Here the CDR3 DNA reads TGTGCCAGCAGCCAAGATCTGAGGGTTGGTAGCAATGAGCAGTTCTTC. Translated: CASSQDLRVGSNEQFF.

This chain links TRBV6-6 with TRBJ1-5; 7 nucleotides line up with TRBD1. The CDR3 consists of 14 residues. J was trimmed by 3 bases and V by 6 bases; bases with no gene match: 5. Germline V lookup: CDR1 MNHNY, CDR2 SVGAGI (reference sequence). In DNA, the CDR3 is TGTGCCAGCAGCCGGGACAGTCTCAATCAGCCCCAGCATTTT. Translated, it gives CASSRDSLNQPQHF.

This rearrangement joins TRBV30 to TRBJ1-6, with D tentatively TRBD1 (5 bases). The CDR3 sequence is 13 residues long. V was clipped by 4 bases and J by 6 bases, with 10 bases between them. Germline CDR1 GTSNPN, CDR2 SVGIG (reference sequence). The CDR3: CAWTRDLNSPLHF. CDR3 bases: TGTGCCTGGACCCGGGACCTTAATTCACCCCTCCACTTT.

Here the CDR3 reads CASSGTGGDDFF. The CDR3 region has the DNA TGTGCCAGCAGCGGAACGGGGGGAGACGACTTCTTC. The V gene is TRBV5-4, the J gene TRBJ2-1, with 7 bases identical to TRBD2. CDR1 SGHNT and CDR2 YYREEE come from the germline V gene (reference sequence). The CDR3 runs 12 residues. With 4 bases clipped from V and 16 bases from J, the junction kept 11 bases outside the gene matches.

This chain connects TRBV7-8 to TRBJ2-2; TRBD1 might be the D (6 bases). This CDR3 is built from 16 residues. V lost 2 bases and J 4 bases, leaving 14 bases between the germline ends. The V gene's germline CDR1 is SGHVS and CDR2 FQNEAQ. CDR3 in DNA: TGTGCCAGCAGCTTAAGGGCAGGGGCCATCACCGGGGAGCTGTTTTTT. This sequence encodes CASSLRAGAITGELFF.

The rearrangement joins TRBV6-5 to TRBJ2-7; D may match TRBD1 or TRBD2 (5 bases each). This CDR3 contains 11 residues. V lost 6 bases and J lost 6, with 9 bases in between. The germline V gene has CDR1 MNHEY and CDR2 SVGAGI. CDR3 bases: TGTGCCAGCAGGAGGGGTGGCGAGCAGTACTTC. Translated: CASRRGGEQYF.

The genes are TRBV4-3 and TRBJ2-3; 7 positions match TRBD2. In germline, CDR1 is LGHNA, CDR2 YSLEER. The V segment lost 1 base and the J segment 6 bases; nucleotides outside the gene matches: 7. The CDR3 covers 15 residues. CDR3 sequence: CASSQGGGVHDTQYF. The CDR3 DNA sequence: TGCGCCAGCAGCCAAGGGGGGGGAGTCCACGATACGCAGTATTTT.

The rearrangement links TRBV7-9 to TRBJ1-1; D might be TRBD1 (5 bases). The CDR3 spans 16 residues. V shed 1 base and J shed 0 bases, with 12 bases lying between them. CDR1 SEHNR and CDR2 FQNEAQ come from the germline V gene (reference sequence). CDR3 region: CASSLGDRTLNTEAFF. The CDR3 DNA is TGTGCCAGCAGCTTAGGGGACCGGACTTTGAACACTGAAGCTTTCTTT.

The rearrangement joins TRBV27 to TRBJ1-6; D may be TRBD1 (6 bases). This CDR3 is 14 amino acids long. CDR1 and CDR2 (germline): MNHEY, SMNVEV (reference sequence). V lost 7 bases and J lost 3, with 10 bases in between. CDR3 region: CASKDSNYNSPLHF. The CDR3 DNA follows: TGTGCCAGCAAGGACAGTAACTATAATTCACCCCTCCACTTT.

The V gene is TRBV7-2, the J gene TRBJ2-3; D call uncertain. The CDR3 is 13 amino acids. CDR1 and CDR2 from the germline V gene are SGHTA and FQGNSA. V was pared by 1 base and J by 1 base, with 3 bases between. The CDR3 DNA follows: TGTGCCAGCAGCTTAGGCCGCACAGATACGCAGTATTTT. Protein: CASSLGRTDTQYF.

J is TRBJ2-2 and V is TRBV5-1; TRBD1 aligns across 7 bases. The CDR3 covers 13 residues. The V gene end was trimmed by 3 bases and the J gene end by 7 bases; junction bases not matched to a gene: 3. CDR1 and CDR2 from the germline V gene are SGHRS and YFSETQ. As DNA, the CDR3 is TGCGCCAGCAGCTCCCAGGGGGTCGGGGAGCTGTTTTTT. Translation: CASSSQGVGELFF.

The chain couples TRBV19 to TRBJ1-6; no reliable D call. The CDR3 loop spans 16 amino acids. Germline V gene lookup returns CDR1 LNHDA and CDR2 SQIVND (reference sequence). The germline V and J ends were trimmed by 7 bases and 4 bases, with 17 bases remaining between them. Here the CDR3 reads CASNKVGKPYNSPLHF. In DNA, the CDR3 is TGTGCCAGTAATAAGGTGGGGAAGCCTTATAATTCACCCCTCCACTTT.

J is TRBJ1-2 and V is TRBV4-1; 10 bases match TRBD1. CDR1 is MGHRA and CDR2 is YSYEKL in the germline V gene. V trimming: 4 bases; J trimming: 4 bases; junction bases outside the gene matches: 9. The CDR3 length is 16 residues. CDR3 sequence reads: CASSRAGTGAVYGYTF. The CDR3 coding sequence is TGCGCCAGCAGCCGAGCCGGGACAGGGGCGGTCTATGGCTACACCTTC.